This T cell receptor (beta chain) is drawn from a study of blood T cell repertoires in COVID-19 (dated by TCRdb to the early 2020s). Regarding the research as a whole: Collaborator samples came from the United States, Italy and Spain and covered acute and convalescent phases of COVID-19. Deeply sampled blood TCRbeta repertoires from subjects exposed to, actively infected with, or recovered from COVID-19 were included in the dataset. The material from the prospective study consisted of cDNA or gDNA derived from T cells, B-cell-depleted T cells, or PBMCs. HLA class I and class II types, where available, came from metadata supplied by the sample provider rather than from assay-based typing. A freely available public database, intended as a resource for researchers studying the immune response to SARS-CoV-2, is where the repertoires were released. The samples were drawn from the first 160 participants of the ongoing ImmuneRACE study and from more than 1,000 subjects provided by 6 global collaborators. A de-identified subject ID, COVID-19 status, age in years and sex were almost always included in the sample metadata. What the study reported, not specific to this receptor: The amount of clinical and demographic metadata varied by source and participant and was provided uncurated.

On this clone: It has no known antigen specificity. There are no base qualities to consult, and no much larger clone falls within one base.

The CDR3 goes from the cysteine to the phenylalanine over 15 residues. Of the read, only the CDR3 DNA is kept; its 45 bases are in frame from base 1. For CDR1 and CDR2, the germline V gene (reference sequence) lists LNHNV and YYDKDF. V loses 0 bases of germline sequence and J loses 9 bases, and the interval between the two ends is 17 bases. TCRbeta CDR3 regions were amplified from genomic DNA using the immunoSEQ Assay, a bias-controlled multiplex PCR. For the original study's pipeline: Within the assay, amplification of reference gene primers was used to estimate how many nucleated cells each sample contained. To quantify the absolute abundance of each unique TCRbeta CDR3 rearrangement, sequence reads were collapsed and filtered. For each sample, productive Simpson clonality was calculated as the square root of Simpson's diversity index over productive rearrangements. TCRdb re-hosts the immuneACCESS table, in-frame sequences only. Its copies lack some clones; in the studies checked, an unresolved V gene accounts for under half of them, and the cause for the rest is not known. The V and J calls and clone size are taken from that table; D and trimming were inferred from the DNA. In all, the sample holds about 120,000 clones, and 70% to 80% of those were seen once. The ten most abundant clones make up 4% of the sample.

Collaborating institutions collected whole blood in K2EDTA tubes following their own protocols. Collaborator samples were shipped for TCRbeta analysis as frozen whole blood, isolated PBMCs, or DNA extracted from either sample type. The V and J segments used are TRBV15 and TRBJ1-2, with no confidently assigned D gene. This TCR was recovered from an elderly woman with acute or convalescent COVID-19. The material sequenced was peripheral blood. The CDR3 amino acid sequence is: CATSRDQVTTDRYTF. Read as DNA, the sequence is TGTGCCACCAGCAGAGATCAGGTCACAACGGATCGCTACACCTTC.